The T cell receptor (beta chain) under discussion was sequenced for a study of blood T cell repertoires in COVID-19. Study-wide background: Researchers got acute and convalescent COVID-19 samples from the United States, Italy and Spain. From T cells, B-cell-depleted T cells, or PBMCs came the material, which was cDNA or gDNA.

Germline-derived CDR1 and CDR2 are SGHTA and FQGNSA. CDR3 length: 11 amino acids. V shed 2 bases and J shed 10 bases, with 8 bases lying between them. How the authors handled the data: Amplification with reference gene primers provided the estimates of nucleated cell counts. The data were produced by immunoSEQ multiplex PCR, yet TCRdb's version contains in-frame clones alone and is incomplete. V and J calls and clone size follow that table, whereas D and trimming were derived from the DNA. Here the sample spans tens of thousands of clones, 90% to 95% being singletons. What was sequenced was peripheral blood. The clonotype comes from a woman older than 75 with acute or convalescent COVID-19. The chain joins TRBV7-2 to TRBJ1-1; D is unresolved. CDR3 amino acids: CASSLTEGAFF. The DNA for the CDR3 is TGTGCCAGCAGCTTAACCGAGGGAGCTTTCTTT.